The 6 T cell receptor beta chains presented below share a single source sample, sequenced in a study of blood T cell repertoires in COVID-19 (TCRdb year 2020). Library generation was performed with the immunoSEQ multiplex PCR assay. TCRdb limited this immuneACCESS table to in-frame rearrangements with V and J called. A share of clones is missing; checked studies link under half to unresolved V genes, and the rest is unexplained. Counted in this sample were 100,000 to 140,000 clones; approximately 90% of them appeared once. Clones ranked in the top ten supply roughly 1.2% of the sample. The sequenced sample was peripheral blood. These receptors were taken from a young woman with acute or convalescent COVID-19.

The chain carries TRBV7-8 and TRBJ1-1; D is possibly TRBD1 (5 bases). The V end lost 1 base, the J end lost 7 bases, and 10 bases lay between the germline ends. CDR3 size: 13 residues. Per the germline V gene, CDR1 is SGHVS and CDR2 is FQNEAQ. The CDR3, as DNA: TGTGCCAGCAGCTTAGACTGGACACTTGAAGCTTTCTTT. Translated: CASSLDWTLEAFF.

CDR3 sequence reads: CASSEYQGYEQYF. The CDR3 coding sequence is TGTGCCAGCAGTGAATATCAGGGCTACGAGCAGTACTTC. This chain uses TRBV6-1 with TRBJ2-7; D is possibly TRBD1 (5 bases). The germline V gene has CDR1 MNHNS and CDR2 SASEGT. This CDR3 is 13 amino acids long. The germline V and J ends were trimmed by 2 bases and 3 bases, with 8 bases remaining between them.

The chain combines TRBV27 with TRBJ2-1, with 8 positions matching TRBD2. The germline V gene encodes CDR1 MNHEY and CDR2 SMNVEV (reference sequence). V trimming: 2 bases; J trimming: 10 bases; junction bases outside the gene matches: 10. This CDR3 has 15 amino acids. Written as DNA, the CDR3 is TGTGCCAGCAGTTTAGTTCGGGGGGGCCCGTACGAGCAGTTCTTC. This gives the protein CASSLVRGGPYEQFF.

The rearrangement links TRBV19 to TRBJ2-2, with TRBD2 as a possible D gene (5 bases). Trimming left V 0 bases short and J 4 bases short, with 12 bases between. This CDR3 spans 16 amino acids. Germline assignment: CDR1 LNHDA and CDR2 SQIVND (reference sequence). CDR3 sequence (DNA): TGTGCCAGTAGTATAGAGACCCTACGGGGCACCGGGGAGCTGTTTTTT. Encoded protein: CASSIETLRGTGELFF.

The chain uses TRBV7-2 and TRBJ2-1, with 13 bases aligning to TRBD2. V shed 4 bases, J shed 7 bases, and the junction held 10 bases outside the gene matches. This CDR3 has 17 residues. Germline V gene lookup returns CDR1 SGHTA and CDR2 FQGNSA. CDR3: CASSSPPGLAGVNEQFF. The CDR3 DNA reads as TGTGCCAGCAGCTCCCCCCCCGGACTAGCGGGAGTAAATGAGCAGTTCTTC. Full variable domain (missing parts from reference TRBV7-2 and TRBJ2-1): GAGVSQSPSNKVTEKGKDVELRCDPISGHTALYWYRQSLGQGLEFLIYFQGNSAPDKSGLPSDRFSAERTGGSVSTLTIQRTQQEDSAVYLCASSSPPGLAGVNEQFFGPGTRLTVL.

This clone was seen a single time. V gene TRBV28 combines with J gene TRBJ1-6; 7 bases line up with TRBD1. CDR1 is MDHEN, CDR2 SYDVKM, per germline. CDR3 size: 17 residues. J was trimmed by 1 base and V by 5 bases; bases with no gene match: 8. CDR3 coding DNA: TGTGCCAGCAGTCCCGCTCCGACAGGGTCCTATAATTCACCCCTCCACTTT. Encoded protein: CASSPAPTGSYNSPLHF.